The T cell receptor (beta chain) under discussion was sequenced for a study of cytomegalovirus exposure and HLA in healthy donors. Notes on the study in general: V- and J-gene trimming in TCR beta was tied to a missense DCLRE1C variant by an analysis performed later. Most TCR sequences were rare, but some public TCRs occurred in many donors. Donors belonging to an Asian-associated ancestry cluster reportedly showed fewer N-insertions in productive TCRs than the roughly 670-donor mean, according to what a later analysis found.

J gave up 5 bases and V 1 base, and 11 bases lay outside the gene matches. This CDR3 spans 17 amino acids. Looked up from germline, CDR1 is LNHNV and CDR2 is YYDKDF (reference sequence). Note on this clone: The antigen is undetermined.

Primers for the PCR totalled 60 Vbeta and 13 Jbeta. This table comes from immunoSEQ multiplex PCR, and its TCRdb copy is limited to in-frame clones, with some not included. The sample yields over 150,000 clones, about 82% seen once. The sequence derives from a male donor in good health and CMV-seronegative. The chain joins TRBV15 to TRBJ2-5, with 9 bases lining up with TRBD2. Sequencing input: PBMCs. CDR3 DNA sequence: TGTGCCACCAGCAGAGTAATTGGCGGGGGGGCCGGGGAGACCCAGTACTTC. Its translation is CATSRVIGGGAGETQYF.